Below, one T cell receptor (beta chain) is given with its context. The antigen remains unidentified. The sample belongs to a study of blood T cells in healthy people across ages. Every sample yielded at least 6 million isolated PBMCs. CDR1 is MNHEY, CDR2 SVGAGI, per germline. The V end was cut by 5 bases, the J end by 0 bases, with 9 bases between. This CDR3 has 14 residues. Primed by a sample-barcoded 5' primer and a J-beta primer mix, a second PCR proceeded for about 6 to 11 cycles. MiXCR was run by TCRdb on the 5' RACE reads, yielding one entry per CDR3 protein. This table holds around 520,000 distinct CDR3 sequences, 27% found once. Study findings and constraints: Any conclusive comparison of naive versus antigen-experienced cells was prevented by using unsorted PBMCs.

These same data were also listed under a study on T cells of mothers and their children. That work states: Each donor was one of three healthy Caucasian mothers or one of their six children. No persistent microchimeric T cell clones were detected at roughly 94 clones per million clonotypes sensitivity.

The clonotype originates from a boy aged 2 to 10 in good health. Material for sequencing was blood. This rearrangement joins TRBV6-5 to TRBJ2-3, with unresolved D. The CDR3 sequence: CASSLRPSTDTQYF. The DNA for the CDR3 is TGTGCCAGCAGTCTCAGGCCTAGCACAGATACGCAGTATTTT.